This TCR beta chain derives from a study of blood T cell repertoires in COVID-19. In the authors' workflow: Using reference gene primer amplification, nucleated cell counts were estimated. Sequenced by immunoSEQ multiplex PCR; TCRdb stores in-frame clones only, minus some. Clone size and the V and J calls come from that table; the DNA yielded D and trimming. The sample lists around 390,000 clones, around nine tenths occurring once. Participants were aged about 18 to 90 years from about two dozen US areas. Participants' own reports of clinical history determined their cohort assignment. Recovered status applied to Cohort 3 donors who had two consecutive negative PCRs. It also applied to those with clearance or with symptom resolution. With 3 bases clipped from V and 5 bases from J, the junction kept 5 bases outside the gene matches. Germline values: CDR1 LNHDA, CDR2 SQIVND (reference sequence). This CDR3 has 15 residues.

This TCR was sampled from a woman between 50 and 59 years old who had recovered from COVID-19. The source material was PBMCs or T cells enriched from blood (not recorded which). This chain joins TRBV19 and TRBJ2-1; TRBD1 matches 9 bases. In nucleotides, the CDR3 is TGTGCCAGTAGTATCGACAGGGGGTATGACAATGAGCAGTTCTTC. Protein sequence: CASSIDRGYDNEQFF.